This T cell receptor (beta chain) was observed in a study of OX40 agonist ivuxolimab in advanced cancers. Patients were ineligible given autoimmune disease history or systemic immunosuppression. Repertoires were generated with immunoSEQ multiplex PCR, while TCRdb's copy carries only in-frame clones and drops some. Seen here are 65,000 or so clones, roughly 92% observed once, and the top ten hold over 10%. This CDR3 spans 16 amino acids. Unmatched junction bases numbered 12, after V lost 5 bases and J lost 5 bases. Germline loops: CDR1 MNHEY, CDR2 SMNVEV (reference sequence). The specimen was CD4+ or CD8+ T cells sorted from blood, collected in a trial of the OX40 agonist ivuxolimab. This sequence originates from an adult with an advanced solid tumor such as melanoma, head and neck, liver or kidney cancer. The chain recombines TRBV27 with TRBJ1-5; 7 bases agree with TRBD1. CDR3 nucleotide sequence: TGTGCCAGCAGTCCAAGCGCGGGACAGTTGCATCAGCCCCAGCATTTT. Protein: CASSPSAGQLHQPQHF.